In its sample, the clone carrying this T cell receptor (beta chain) was seen a few times. Its antigen remains unknown. The data were taken from a study of post-analysis software for immune sequencing data. Whole-study results and caveats: Relative to controls, patients with multiple sclerosis showed significantly lower normalized Chao1 diversity.

cDNA libraries of TCR beta carried unique molecular identifiers. TCRdb re-called the PCR reads through MiXCR, storing one row per CDR3 protein. The table shows about 820,000 distinct CDR3 sequences, with around 53% occurring only once. The source is a girl between 10 and 17 years old with multiple sclerosis. The sequencing sample was made of blood.

CDR3 sequence reads: CASSSSWRTNYGYTF. In DNA, the CDR3 is TGTGCCAGCAGTAGTAGTTGGCGTACTAACTATGGCTACACCTTC. The V and J genes are TRBV28 and TRBJ1-2; D is unclear. Deletions cut 5 bases from V and 0 bases from J, with 13 bases between. This CDR3 spans 15 amino acids. The germline gives CDR1 MDHEN, CDR2 SYDVKM.